The T cell receptor beta chain under discussion was sequenced for a study of blood T cell repertoires in COVID-19. Study summary: COVID-19 samples from acute and convalescent phases originated in the United States, Italy and Spain.

The protocol was immunoSEQ multiplex PCR, while the TCRdb copy is restricted to in-frame clones and leaves out a portion. The profile shows approximately 130,000 clones, 75% to 85% of them singletons. Germline V lookup: CDR1 SEHNR, CDR2 FQNEAQ (reference sequence). Deletions cut 3 bases from V and 3 bases from J, with 13 bases between. The CDR3 has 15 residues. The source is a man at least 80 years old with acute or convalescent COVID-19. The chain combines TRBV7-9 with TRBJ2-3; D remains unclear. Specimen: peripheral blood. The CDR3, as DNA: TGTGCCAGCAGCTTTATCCGTGCTAAAACAGATACGCAGTATTTT. Its translation is CASSFIRAKTDTQYF.